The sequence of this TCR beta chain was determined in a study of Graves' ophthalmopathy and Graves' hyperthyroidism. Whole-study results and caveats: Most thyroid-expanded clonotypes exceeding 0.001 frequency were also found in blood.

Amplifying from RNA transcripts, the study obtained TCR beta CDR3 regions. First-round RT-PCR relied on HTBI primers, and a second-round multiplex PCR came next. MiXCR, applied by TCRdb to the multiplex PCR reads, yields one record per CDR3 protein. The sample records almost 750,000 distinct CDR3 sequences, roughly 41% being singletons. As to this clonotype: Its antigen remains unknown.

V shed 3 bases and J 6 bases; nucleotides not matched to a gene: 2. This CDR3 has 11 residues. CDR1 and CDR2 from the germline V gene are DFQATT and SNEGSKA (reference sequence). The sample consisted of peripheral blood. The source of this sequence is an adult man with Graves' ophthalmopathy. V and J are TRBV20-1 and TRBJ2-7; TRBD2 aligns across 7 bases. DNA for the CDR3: TGCAGTGCTAGCAGGGAGGGCGAGCAGTACTTC. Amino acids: CSASREGEQYF.